These 6 T cell receptor beta chains originate from one sample sequenced in a study of cytomegalovirus exposure and HLA in healthy donors. The PCR contained 60 Vbeta and 13 Jbeta primers. Assay: immunoSEQ multiplex PCR; the TCRdb copy retains only in-frame clones and omits some. The sample shows some 88,000 clones, 55% to 75% of them seen only once. The sample comprised PBMCs. Source of these receptors: a woman younger than 30 in good health and CMV-seropositive.

The chain combines TRBV27 with TRBJ2-7, with D possibly being TRBD1 (5 bases). The CDR3 sequence is 12 residues long. Germline loops: CDR1 MNHEY, CDR2 SMNVEV (reference sequence). Trimming removed 4 bases at V and 6 bases at J, with 10 bases between. This chain's CDR3 is CASSSGYSEQYF. CDR3 DNA: TGTGCCAGCAGTTCAGGGTACTCCGAGCAGTACTTC.

The rearrangement links TRBV7-9 to TRBJ1-1, with TRBD1 matching over 7 bases. Trimming took 5 bases from V and 1 from J; bases not matched to a gene: 7. The CDR3 has 15 amino acids. The V gene's germline CDR1 is SEHNR and CDR2 FQNEAQ (reference sequence). The DNA of the CDR3 is TGTGCCAGCAGCGGACCAGGGGGGAGGAACACTGAAGCTTTCTTT. Its protein product is CASSGPGGRNTEAFF.

The chain uses TRBV5-1 and TRBJ2-6, with TRBD1 identical over 11 bases. CDR1 is SGHRS, CDR2 YFSETQ, per germline. Trimming took 4 bases from V and 0 from J; bases not matched to a gene: 3. CDR3 length: 17 residues. The CDR3 sequence: CASSTGTGGSGANVLTF. The CDR3 bases are TGCGCCAGCAGCACCGGGACAGGGGGCTCTGGGGCCAACGTCCTGACTTTC. The variable domain in full, with the rest retrieved from reference TRBV5-1 and TRBJ2-6, is KAGVTQTPRYLIKTRGQQVTLSCSPISGHRSVSWYQQTPGQGLQFLFEYFSETQRNKGNFPGRFSGRQFSNSRSEMNVSTLELGDSALYLCASSTGTGGSGANVLTFGAGSRLTVL.

This chain links TRBV15 with TRBJ2-6, with 7 bases fitting TRBD2. The V gene end was trimmed by 3 bases and the J gene end by 0 bases; junction bases not matched to a gene: 2. The CDR3 consists of 16 residues. Germline V lookup: CDR1 LNHNV, CDR2 YYDKDF (reference sequence). DNA for the CDR3: TGTGCCACCAGCAGGACTAGCAGCTCTGGGGCCAACGTCCTGACTTTC. This sequence encodes CATSRTSSSGANVLTF. Based on the CDR3 plus reference TRBV15 and TRBJ2-6, the full variable domain is DAMVIQNPRYQVTQFGKPVTLSCSQTLNHNVMYWYQQKSSQAPKLLFHYYDKDFNNEADTPDNFQSRRPNTSFCFLDIRSPGLGDTAMYLCATSRTSSSGANVLTFGAGSRLTVL.

DNA for the CDR3: TGCGCCAGCAGCTCCTCAGGGGGTGGCTACGAGCAGTACTTC. Translation: CASSSSGGGYEQYF. The V gene is TRBV5-1, the J gene TRBJ2-7; 7 bases align to TRBD1. Germline V gene sequence: CDR1 SGHRS, CDR2 YFSETQ. The CDR3 has 14 amino acids. Losses at the gene ends were 3 bases for V and 3 bases for J; bases not matched to a gene: 6.

This chain links TRBV11-2 with TRBJ1-4; no reliable D call. Deletions cut 1 base from V and 5 bases from J, with 8 bases between. Germline V gene data show CDR1 as SGHAT and CDR2 as FQNNGV. There are 14 residues in the CDR3. The CDR3 DNA reads TGTGCCAGCAGCTTAGGAGGGATGAATGAAAAACTGTTTTTT. Translated, it gives CASSLGGMNEKLFF.